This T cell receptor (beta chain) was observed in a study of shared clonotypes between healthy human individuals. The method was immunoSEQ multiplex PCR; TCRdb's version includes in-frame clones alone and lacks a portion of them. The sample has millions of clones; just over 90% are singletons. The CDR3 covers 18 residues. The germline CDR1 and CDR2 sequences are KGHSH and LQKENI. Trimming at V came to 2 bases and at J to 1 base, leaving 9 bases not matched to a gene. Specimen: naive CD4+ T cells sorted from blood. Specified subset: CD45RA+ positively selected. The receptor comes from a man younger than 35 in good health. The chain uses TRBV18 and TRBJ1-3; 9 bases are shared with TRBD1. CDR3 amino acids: CASSPDGTGLRSGNTIYF. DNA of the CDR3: TGTGCCAGCTCACCAGATGGGACAGGGCTCCGATCTGGAAACACCATATATTTT.